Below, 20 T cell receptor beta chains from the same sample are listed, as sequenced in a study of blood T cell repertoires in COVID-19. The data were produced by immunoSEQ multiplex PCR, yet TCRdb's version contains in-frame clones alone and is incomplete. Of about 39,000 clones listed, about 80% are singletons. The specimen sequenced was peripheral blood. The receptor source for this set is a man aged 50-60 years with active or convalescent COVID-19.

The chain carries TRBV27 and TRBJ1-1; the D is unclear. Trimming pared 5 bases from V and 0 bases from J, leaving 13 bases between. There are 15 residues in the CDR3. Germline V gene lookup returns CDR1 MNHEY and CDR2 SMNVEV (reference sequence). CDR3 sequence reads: CASSPLGTMNTEAFF. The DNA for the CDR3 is TGTGCCAGCAGTCCTTTAGGAACTATGAACACTGAAGCTTTCTTT.

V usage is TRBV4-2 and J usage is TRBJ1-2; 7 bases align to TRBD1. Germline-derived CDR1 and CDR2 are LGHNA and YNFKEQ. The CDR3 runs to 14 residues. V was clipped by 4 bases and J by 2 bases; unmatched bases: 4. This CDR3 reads CASSPTTGNYGYTF. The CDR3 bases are TGTGCCAGCAGCCCTACGACAGGGAACTATGGCTACACCTTC.

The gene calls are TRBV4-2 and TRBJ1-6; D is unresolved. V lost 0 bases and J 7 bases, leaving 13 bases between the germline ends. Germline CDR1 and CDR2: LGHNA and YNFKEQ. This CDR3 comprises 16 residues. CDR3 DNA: TGTGCCAGCAGCCAAGATCAACGGCTCAGGAATTCACCCCTCCACTTT. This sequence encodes CASSQDQRLRNSPLHF.

CDR3 DNA sequence: TGTGCCAGCAGCTTAAGGGCTGAGCGGGTAGAGACCCAGTACTTC. Its protein is CASSLRAERVETQYF. The chain employs TRBV7-6 and TRBJ2-5; D might be TRBD2 (6 bases). V dropped 2 bases and J dropped 4 bases, with 14 bases sitting between them. This CDR3 is 15 amino acids long. CDR1 SGHVS and CDR2 FNYEAQ come from the germline V gene.

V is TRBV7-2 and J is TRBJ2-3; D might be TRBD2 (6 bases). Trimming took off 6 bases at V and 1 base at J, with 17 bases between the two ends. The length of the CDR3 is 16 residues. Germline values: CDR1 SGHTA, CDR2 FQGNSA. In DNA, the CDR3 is TGTGCCAGCAGACGTACATTCGGGGGTGGCACAGATACGCAGTATTTT. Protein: CASRRTFGGGTDTQYF.

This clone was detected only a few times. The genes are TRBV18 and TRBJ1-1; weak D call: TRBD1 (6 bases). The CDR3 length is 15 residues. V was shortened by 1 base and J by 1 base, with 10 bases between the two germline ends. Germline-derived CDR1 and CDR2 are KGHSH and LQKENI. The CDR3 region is CASSPQGVENTEAFF. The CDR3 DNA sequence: TGTGCCAGCTCACCACAGGGGGTCGAGAACACTGAAGCTTTCTTT.

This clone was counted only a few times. CDR3 sequence reads: CASSWTGGSQPQHF. In nucleotides, the CDR3 is TGTGCCAGCAGTTGGACAGGGGGCTCTCAGCCCCAGCATTTT. The chain has TRBV6-5 and TRBJ1-5; 11 nucleotides match TRBD1. Per the germline V gene, CDR1 is MNHEY and CDR2 is SVGAGI. CDR3 size: 14 residues. V lost 4 bases to trimming and J lost 6 bases; unmatched junction nucleotides: 2.

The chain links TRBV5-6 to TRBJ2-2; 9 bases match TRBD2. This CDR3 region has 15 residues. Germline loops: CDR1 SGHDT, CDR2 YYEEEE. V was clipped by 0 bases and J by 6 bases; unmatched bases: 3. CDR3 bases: TGTGCCAGCAGCTTGGGCGGGGGGGCCGCCGGGGAGCTGTTTTTT. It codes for CASSLGGGAAGELFF. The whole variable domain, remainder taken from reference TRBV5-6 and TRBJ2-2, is DAGVTQSPTHLIKTRGQQVTLRCSPKSGHDTVSWYQQALGQGPQFIFQYYEEEERQRGNFPDRFSGHQFPNYSSELNVNALLLGDSALYLCASSLGGGAAGELFFGEGSRLTVL.

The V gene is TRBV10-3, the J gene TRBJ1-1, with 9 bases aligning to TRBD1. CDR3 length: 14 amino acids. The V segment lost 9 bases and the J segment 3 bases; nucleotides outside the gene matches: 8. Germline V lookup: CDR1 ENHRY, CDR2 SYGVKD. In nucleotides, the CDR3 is TGTGCCATTCAGGGACAGGGAGCGGACACTGAAGCTTTCTTT. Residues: CAIQGQGADTEAFF.

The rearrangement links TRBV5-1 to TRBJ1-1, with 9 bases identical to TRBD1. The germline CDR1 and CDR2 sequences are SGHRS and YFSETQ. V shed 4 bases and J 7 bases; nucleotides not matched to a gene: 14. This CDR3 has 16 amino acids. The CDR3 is CASSPSGTGRLGEAFF. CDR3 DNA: TGCGCCAGCAGCCCGTCCGGGACAGGGAGGCTCGGTGAAGCTTTCTTT.

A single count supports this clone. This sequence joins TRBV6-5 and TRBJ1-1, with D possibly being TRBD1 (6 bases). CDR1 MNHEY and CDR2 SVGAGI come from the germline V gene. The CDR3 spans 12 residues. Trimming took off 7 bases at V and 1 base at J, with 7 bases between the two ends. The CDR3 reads CASTTGNTEAFF. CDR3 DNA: TGTGCCAGCACGACAGGGAACACTGAAGCTTTCTTT.

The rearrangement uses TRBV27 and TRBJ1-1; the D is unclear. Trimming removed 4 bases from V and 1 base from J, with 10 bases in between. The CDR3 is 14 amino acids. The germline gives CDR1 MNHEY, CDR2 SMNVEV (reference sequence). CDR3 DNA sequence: TGTGCCAGCAGTTCCAGGACTAGGAACACTGAAGCTTTCTTT. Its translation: CASSSRTRNTEAFF.

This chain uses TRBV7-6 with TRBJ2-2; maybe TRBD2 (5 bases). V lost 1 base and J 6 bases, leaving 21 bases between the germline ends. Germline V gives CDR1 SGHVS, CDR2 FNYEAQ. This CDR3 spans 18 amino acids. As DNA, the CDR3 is TGTGCCAGCAGCTTAGGAAGGTTCTCAGGACTCCGGGCCGGGGAGCTGTTTTTT. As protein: CASSLGRFSGLRAGELFF.

The CDR3 DNA reads as TGTGCCAGCAGTTACGTCTCGGGAAACTATGGCTACACCTTC. The encoded protein is CASSYVSGNYGYTF. The chain couples TRBV6-5 to TRBJ1-2; no definite D call. CDR1 is MNHEY, CDR2 SVGAGI, per germline. V was clipped by 2 bases and J by 2 bases, with 9 bases between them. The CDR3 consists of 14 residues.

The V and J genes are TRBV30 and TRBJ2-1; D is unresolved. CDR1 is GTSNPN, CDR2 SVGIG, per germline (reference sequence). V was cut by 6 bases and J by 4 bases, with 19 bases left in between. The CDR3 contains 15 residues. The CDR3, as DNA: TGTGCCTGCCCCCGTGGGCAGGTGTATTACAATGAGCAGTTCTTC. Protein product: CACPRGQVYYNEQFF.

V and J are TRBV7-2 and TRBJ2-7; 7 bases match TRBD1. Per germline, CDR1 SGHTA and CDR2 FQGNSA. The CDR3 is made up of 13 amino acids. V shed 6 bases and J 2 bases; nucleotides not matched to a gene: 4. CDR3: CASSTGATYEQYF. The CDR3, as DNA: TGTGCCAGCAGTACAGGGGCTACCTACGAGCAGTACTTC.

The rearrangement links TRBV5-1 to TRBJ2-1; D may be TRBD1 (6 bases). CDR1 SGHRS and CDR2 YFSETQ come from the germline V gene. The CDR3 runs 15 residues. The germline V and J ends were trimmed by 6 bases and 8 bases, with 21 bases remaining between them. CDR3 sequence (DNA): TGCGCCAGCACCACCGCGGTGGCAGGGGTTGATGAGCAGTTCTTC. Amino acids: CASTTAVAGVDEQFF.

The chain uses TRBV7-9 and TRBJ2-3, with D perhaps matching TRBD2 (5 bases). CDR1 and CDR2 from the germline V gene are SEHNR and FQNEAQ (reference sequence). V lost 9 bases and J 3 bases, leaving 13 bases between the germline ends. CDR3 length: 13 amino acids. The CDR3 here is CASEFPGTDTQYF. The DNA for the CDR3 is TGTGCCAGTGAGTTCCCGGGGACAGATACGCAGTATTTT.

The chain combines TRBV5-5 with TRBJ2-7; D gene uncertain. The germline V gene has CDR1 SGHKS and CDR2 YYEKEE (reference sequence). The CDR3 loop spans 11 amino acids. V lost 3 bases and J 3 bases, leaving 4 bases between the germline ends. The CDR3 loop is CASSSNYEQYF. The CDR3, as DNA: TGTGCCAGCAGCTCTAACTACGAGCAGTACTTC.

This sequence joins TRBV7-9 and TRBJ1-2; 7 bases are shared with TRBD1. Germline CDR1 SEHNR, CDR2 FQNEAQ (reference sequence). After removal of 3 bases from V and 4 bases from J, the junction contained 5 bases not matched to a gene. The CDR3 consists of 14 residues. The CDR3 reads CASSFGQGGYGYTF. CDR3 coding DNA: TGTGCCAGCAGCTTTGGCCAGGGGGGCTATGGCTACACCTTC.